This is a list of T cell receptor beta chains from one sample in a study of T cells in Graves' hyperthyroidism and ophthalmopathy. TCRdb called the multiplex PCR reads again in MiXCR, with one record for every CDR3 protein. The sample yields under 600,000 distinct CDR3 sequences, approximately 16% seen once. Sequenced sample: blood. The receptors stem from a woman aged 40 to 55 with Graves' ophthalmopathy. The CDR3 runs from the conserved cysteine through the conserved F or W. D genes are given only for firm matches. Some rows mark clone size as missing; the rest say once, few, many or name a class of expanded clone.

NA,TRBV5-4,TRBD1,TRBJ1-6,CASSTVTGESPLHF,TGTGCCAGCAGCACAGTAACAGGGGAATCACCCCTCCACTTT
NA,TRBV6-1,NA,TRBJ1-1,CASGGPEAFF,TGTGCCAGCGGAGGACCAGAAGCTTTCTTT
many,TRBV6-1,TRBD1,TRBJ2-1,CASSGDRPREQFF,TGTGCCAGCAGCGGGGACAGGCCTCGGGAGCAGTTCTTC
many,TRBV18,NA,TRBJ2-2,CASSPRESGELFF,TGTGCCAGCTCACCAAGGGAGTCCGGGGAGCTGTTTTTT
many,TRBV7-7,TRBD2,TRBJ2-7,CASSPGGAYEQYF,TGTGCTAGCAGCCCGGGGGGAGCATACGAGCAGTACTTC
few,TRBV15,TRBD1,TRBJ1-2,CATSTRDRVRYGYTF,TGTGCCACCAGCACCCGGGACAGGGTTCGGTACGGCTACACCTTC
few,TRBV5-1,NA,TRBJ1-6,CASSLTGDYNSPLHF,TGCGCCAGCAGCTTGACAGGAGACTATAATTCACCCCTCCACTTT
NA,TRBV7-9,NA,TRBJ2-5,CASSSNLGTQHF,TGTGCCAGCAGCTCGAATTTGGGGACCCAGCACTTC
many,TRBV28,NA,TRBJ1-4,CASSLGARGGEKLFF,TGTGCCAGCAGTTTAGGGGCGAGAGGTGGTGAAAAACTGTTTTTT
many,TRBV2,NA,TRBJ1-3,CASLLQGSGNTIYF,TGTGCCAGTTTACTACAGGGCTCTGGAAACACCATATATTTT
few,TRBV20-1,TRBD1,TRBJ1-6,CSARRQGGSNSPLHF,TGCAGTGCTAGAAGACAGGGAGGCTCGAATTCACCCCTCCACTTT
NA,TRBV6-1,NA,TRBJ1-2,CASRQAVGGDKGYTF,TGTGCCAGCAGGCAAGCGGTAGGAGGGGATAAAGGCTACACCTTC
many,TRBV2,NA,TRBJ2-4,CASSLGQIQNIQYF,TGTGCCAGCAGTCTCGGACAGATTCAAAACATTCAGTACTTC
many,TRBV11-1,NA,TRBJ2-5,CASSLPTKETQYF,TGTGCCAGCAGCTTACCTACGAAAGAGACCCAGTACTTC
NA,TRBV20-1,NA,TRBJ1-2,CSARWDRRGNYGYTF,TGCAGTGCTAGGTGGGATAGAAGGGGGAACTATGGCTACACCTTC
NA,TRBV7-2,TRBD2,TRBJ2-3,CASSFYGGMGDRQYF,TGTGCCAGCAGCTTCTACGGGGGGATGGGGGATAGGCAGTATTTT
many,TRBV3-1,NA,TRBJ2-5,CASSPHRGQETQYF,TGTGCCAGCAGCCCTCATCGGGGCCAAGAGACCCAGTACTTC
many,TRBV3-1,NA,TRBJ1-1,CASSRGGQIEAFF,TGTGCCAGCAGCCGCGGGGGCCAAATTGAAGCTTTCTTT
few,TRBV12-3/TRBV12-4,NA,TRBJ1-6,CASSPQVGVSPLHF,TGTGCCAGCAGTCCCCAAGTTGGGGTTTCACCCCTCCACTTT
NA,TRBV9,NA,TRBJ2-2,CASSGGSGELFF,TGTGCCAGCAGCGGCGGCTCCGGGGAGCTGTTTTTT
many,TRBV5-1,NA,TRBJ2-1,CASSPSAGQNTIEQFF,TGCGCCAGCAGTCCCTCGGCGGGACAGAACACAATCGAGCAGTTCTTC
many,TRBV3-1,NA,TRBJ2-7,CASSQGVYEQYF,TGTGCCAGCAGCCAAGGGGTATACGAGCAGTACTTC
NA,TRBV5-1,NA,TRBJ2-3,CASSLFDDTQYF,TGCGCCAGCAGCTTGTTCGATGATACGCAGTATTTT
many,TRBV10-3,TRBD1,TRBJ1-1,CAISESEGAGTEAFF,TGTGCCATCAGTGAGTCTGAGGGGGCTGGAACTGAAGCTTTCTTT
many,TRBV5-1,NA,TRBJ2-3,CASNRLGNTDTQYF,TGCGCCAGCAATAGACTGGGAAACACAGATACGCAGTATTTT
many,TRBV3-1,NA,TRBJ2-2,CASSLGSVPGELFF,TGTGCCAGCAGCCTCGGTTCCGTGCCCGGGGAGCTGTTTTTT
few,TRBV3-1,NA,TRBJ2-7,CASSQDSVPYEQYF,TGTGCCAGCAGCCAAGATTCAGTGCCCTACGAGCAGTACTTC
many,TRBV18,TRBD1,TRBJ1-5,CASSPRTGRQPQHF,TGTGCCAGCTCACCCAGGACAGGGCGCCAGCCCCAGCATTTT
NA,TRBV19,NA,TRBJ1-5,CASSIGGGGGSNQPQHF,TGTGCCAGTAGTATTGGGGGAGGAGGGGGAAGCAATCAGCCCCAGCATTTT
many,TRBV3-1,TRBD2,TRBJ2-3,CASSQGPASGGPSTDTQYF,TGTGCCAGCAGCCAAGGTCCCGCTAGCGGGGGGCCAAGCACAGATACGCAGTATTTT
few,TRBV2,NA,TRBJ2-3,CASSIFRGGTDTQYF,TGTGCCAGCAGTATCTTCCGGGGAGGCACAGATACGCAGTATTTT
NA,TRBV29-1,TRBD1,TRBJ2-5,CSVPTGQETQYF,TGCAGCGTCCCGACAGGGCAAGAGACCCAGTACTTC
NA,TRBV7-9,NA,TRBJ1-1,CASSPPGPRNTEAFF,TGTGCCAGCAGTCCCCCGGGACCCCGGAACACTGAAGCTTTCTTT
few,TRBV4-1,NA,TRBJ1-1,CASSMLVGVAKAFF,TGCGCCAGCAGTATGCTAGTCGGGGTGGCGAAGGCTTTCTTT
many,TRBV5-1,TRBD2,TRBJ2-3,CASSGAGITDTQYF,TGCGCCAGCAGCGGAGCGGGAATTACAGATACGCAGTATTTT
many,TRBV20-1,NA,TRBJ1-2,CSARDSPSGYGYTF,TGCAGTGCACGCGACAGCCCCTCAGGCTATGGCTACACCTTC
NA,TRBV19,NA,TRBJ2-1,CASRMDSASYNEQFF,TGTGCCAGTAGAATGGACAGTGCGAGCTATAATGAGCAGTTCTTC
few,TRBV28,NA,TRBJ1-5,CASSSAQGGSQPQHF,TGTGCCAGCAGTTCGGCTCAGGGTGGTAGTCAGCCCCAGCATTTT
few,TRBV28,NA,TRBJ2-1,CASREFREQFF,TGTGCCAGCAGGGAATTTCGGGAGCAGTTCTTC
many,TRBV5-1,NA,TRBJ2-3,CASSLGTEGVDTQYF,TGCGCCAGCAGCTTGGGGACGGAGGGTGTAGATACGCAGTATTTT
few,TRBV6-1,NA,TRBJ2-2,CASMGRDPGELFF,TGTGCCAGCATGGGCAGGGACCCCGGGGAGCTGTTTTTT
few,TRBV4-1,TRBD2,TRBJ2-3,CASSGRFTGTSGTDTQYF,TGCGCCAGCAGCGGACGATTTACCGGGACTAGCGGCACAGATACGCAGTATTTT
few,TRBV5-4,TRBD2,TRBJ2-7,CASSSSLAGNYEQYF,TGTGCCAGCAGCTCCTCGTTAGCGGGAAACTACGAGCAGTACTTC
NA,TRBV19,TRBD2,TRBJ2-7,CASTQTSGVVYEQYF,TGTGCCAGTACCCAGACTAGCGGGGTCGTCTACGAGCAGTACTTC
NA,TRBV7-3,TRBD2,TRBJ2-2,CASSLSPLGLAGATGELFF,TGTGCCAGCAGCTTATCCCCCCTAGGACTAGCGGGTGCTACCGGGGAGCTGTTTTTT
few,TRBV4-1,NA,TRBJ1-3,CASSQGLQGLRGNTIYF,TGCGCCAGCAGCCAAGGCCTACAGGGCTTGCGTGGAAACACCATATATTTT
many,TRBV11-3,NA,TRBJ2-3,CASSLMDTDTQYF,TGTGCCAGCAGCCTCATGGACACAGATACGCAGTATTTT
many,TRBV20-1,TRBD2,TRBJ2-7,CSASGRAQQYF,TGCAGTGCGAGCGGGAGGGCGCAGCAGTACTTC
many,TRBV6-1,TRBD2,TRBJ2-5,CASNPTGTSGTQYF,TGTGCCAGCAATCCCACCGGGACTAGCGGGACCCAGTACTTC
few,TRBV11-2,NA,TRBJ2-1,CASSFQGFGNEQFF,TGTGCCAGCAGCTTTCAGGGGTTCGGGAATGAGCAGTTCTTC
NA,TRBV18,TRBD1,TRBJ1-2,CASSLQGQGSFGYTF,TGTGCCAGCTCACTTCAGGGACAGGGGTCGTTCGGCTACACCTTC
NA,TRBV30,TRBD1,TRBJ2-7,CAWSAGTGPYEQYF,TGTGCCTGGAGTGCCGGGACAGGACCCTACGAGCAGTACTTC